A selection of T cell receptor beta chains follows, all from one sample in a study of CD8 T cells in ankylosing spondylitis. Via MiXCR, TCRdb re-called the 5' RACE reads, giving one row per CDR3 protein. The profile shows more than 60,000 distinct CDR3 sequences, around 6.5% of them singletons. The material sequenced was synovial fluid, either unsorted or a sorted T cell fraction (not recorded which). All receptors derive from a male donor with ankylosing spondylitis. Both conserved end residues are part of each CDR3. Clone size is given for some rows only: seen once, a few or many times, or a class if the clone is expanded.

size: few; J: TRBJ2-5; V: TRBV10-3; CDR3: CAISDSSGRGQETQYF
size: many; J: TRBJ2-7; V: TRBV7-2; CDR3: CASSLVEAGPYEQYF
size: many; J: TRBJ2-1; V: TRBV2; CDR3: CASTTTSGDYNEQFF
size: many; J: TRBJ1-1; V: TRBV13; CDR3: CASSPHRGGEAFF
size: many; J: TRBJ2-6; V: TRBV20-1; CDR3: CSARGRGFAGANVLTF
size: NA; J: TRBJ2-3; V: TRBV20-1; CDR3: CSATRAIRTSDLTDTQYF
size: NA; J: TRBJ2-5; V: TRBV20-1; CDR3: CSAHGRLAAQETQYF
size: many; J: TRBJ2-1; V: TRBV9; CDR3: CASSVVPQGAGRNNEQFF
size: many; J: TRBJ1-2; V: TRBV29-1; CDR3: CSVNLGAGGNYGYTF
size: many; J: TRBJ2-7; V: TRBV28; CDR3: CASSSYRETLEQYF
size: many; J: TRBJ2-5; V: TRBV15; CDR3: CATSRDPGGLAVGEETQYF
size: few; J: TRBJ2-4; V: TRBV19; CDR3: CASSIDGQGATQLAKNIQYF